These 3 T cell receptor beta chains were all obtained from the same sample, sequenced in a study of CD8+ T cells in alopecia areata. Following extraction, RNA underwent reverse transcription to cDNA, which served as the sequencing template. Repertoires were generated with immunoSEQ multiplex PCR, while TCRdb's copy carries only in-frame clones and drops some. The sample carries about 150,000 clones, around 55% recorded once. The sample consisted of CD8+ T cells sorted from blood, taken at week 0. Receptors originate from a human donor with alopecia areata.

V usage is TRBV19 and J usage is TRBJ2-1, with D tentatively TRBD2 (6 bases). With 6 bases removed from V and 3 bases from J, the gap between germline ends came to 12 bases. In germline, CDR1 is LNHDA, CDR2 SQIVND (reference sequence). CDR3 length equals 14 residues. The CDR3 loop reads CASSGGRNYNEQFF. The CDR3, as DNA: TGTGCCAGTAGCGGAGGGAGGAACTACAATGAGCAGTTCTTC.

This clone was seen a single time. As DNA, the CDR3 is TGTGCCAGCGCCAAGGCCGGGGGATACTATGGCTACACCTTC. Translating it yields CASAKAGGYYGYTF. The V call is TRBV27, the J call TRBJ1-2, with D possibly being TRBD1 (5 bases). Trimming removed 8 bases at V and 3 bases at J, with 16 bases between. There are 14 residues in the CDR3. Germline V gene sequence: CDR1 MNHEY, CDR2 SMNVEV (reference sequence).

This clone was detected ten times or more. The gene calls are TRBV7-6 and TRBJ2-3; TRBD2 aligns across 9 bases. V shed 3 bases, J shed 2 bases, and the junction held 6 bases outside the gene matches. The CDR3 loop spans 16 amino acids. Germline CDR1 and CDR2: SGHVS and FNYEAQ. The chain's CDR3 is CASSLAPSGATDTQYF. Here the CDR3 DNA reads TGTGCCAGCAGCTTGGCGCCTAGCGGGGCCACAGATACGCAGTATTTT.